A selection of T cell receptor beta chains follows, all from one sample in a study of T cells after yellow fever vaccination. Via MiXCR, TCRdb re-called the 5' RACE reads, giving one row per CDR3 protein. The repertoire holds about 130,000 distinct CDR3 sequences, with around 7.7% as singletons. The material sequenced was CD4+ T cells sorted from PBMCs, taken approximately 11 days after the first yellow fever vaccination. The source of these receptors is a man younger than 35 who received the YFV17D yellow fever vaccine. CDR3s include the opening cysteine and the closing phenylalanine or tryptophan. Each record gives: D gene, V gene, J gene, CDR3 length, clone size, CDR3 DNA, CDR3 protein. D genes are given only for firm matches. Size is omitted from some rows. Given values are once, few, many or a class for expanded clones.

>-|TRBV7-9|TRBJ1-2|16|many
TGTGCCAGCAGCTTATCCGGGACAACTACTGTTAGGCGCTACACCTTC
CASSLSGTTTVRRYTF
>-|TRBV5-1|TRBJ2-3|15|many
TGCGCCAGCAGCTTGAGGGGGGCCCCCCCAGATACGCAGTATTTT
CASSLRGAPPDTQYF
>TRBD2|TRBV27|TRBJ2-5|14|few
TGTGCCAGCAGAACTAGCGGAAAAACGGAGACCCAGTACTTC
CASRTSGKTETQYF
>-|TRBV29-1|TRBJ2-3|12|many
TGCAGCGTTGCTCTCCCCACAGATACGCAGTATTTT
CSVALPTDTQYF
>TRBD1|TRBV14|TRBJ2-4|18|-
TGTGCCAGCAGCCCCACGAGACAGGGGGCCATTTCCAAAAACATTCAGTACTTC
CASSPTRQGAISKNIQYF
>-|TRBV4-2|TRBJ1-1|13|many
TGTGCCAGCAGCCGTTCAGGTGACACTGAAGCTTTCTTT
CASSRSGDTEAFF
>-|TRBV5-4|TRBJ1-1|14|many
TGTGCCAGCAGCTTGCTCCTGGTGAACACTGAAGCTTTCTTT
CASSLLLVNTEAFF
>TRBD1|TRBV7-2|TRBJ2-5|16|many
TGTGCCAGCAGCTTAGGGGCCGGGACAGGGGGAGAGACCCAGTACTTC
CASSLGAGTGGETQYF
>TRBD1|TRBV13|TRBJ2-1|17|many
TGTGCCAGCAGCCTTTACCGGGACAGGGGGGCGAACAATGAGCAGTTCTTC
CASSLYRDRGANNEQFF
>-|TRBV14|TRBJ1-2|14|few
TGTGCCAGCAGCCAAGCAAAGCCGCCTTATGGCTACACCTTC
CASSQAKPPYGYTF
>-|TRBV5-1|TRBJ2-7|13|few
TGCGCCAGCAGCTTGGAAGGGGCATACGAGCAGTACTTC
CASSLEGAYEQYF
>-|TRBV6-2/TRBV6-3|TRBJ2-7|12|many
TGTGCCAGCAGTTCGGAGTCCAGGGAGCAGTACTTC
CASSSESREQYF
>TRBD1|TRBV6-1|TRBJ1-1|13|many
TGTGCCAGCAGTCGACAGGGCGTCACTGAAGCTTTCTTT
CASSRQGVTEAFF
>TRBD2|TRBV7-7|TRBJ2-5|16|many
TGTGCTAGCAGCCGACTGGCTAGCGGGGGGCGGGAGACCCAGTACTTC
CASSRLASGGRETQYF
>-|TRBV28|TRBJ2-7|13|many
TGTGCCAGCTTTCTAGGCGGAGCCTACGAGCAGTACTTC
CASFLGGAYEQYF
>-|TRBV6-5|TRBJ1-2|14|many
TGTGCCAGCAGTTTCCCAGGAGAGAACTATGGCTACACCTTC
CASSFPGENYGYTF
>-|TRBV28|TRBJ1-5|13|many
TGTGCCAGCGGGGGTTATAGCAATCAGCCCCAGCATTTT
CASGGYSNQPQHF
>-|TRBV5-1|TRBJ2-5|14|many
TGCGCCAGCAGCTTGCGGACGGACAAAGAGACCCAGTACTTC
CASSLRTDKETQYF
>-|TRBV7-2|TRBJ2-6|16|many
TGTGCCAGCAGCCGAACGGGGGCTATGGGGGCCAACGTCCTGACTTTC
CASSRTGAMGANVLTF
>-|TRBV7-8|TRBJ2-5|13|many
TGTGCCAGCAGCCCCCCGATACAAGAGACCCAGTACTTC
CASSPPIQETQYF
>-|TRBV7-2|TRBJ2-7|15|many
TGTGCCAGCAGCCTAGTAGGGGTAGGCTCCTACGAGCAGTACTTC
CASSLVGVGSYEQYF
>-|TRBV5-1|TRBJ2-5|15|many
TGCGCCAGCAGCCCTGGCCTAGCACTTCAAGAGACCCAGTACTTC
CASSPGLALQETQYF
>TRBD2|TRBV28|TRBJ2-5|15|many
TGTGCCAGCATGGCGGGGGGGAGGCTTATTGCGACCCAGTACTTC
CASMAGGRLIATQYF
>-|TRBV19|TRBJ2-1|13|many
TGTGCCAGTTCCAAACAGGGTTACAATGAGCAGTTCTTC
CASSKQGYNEQFF
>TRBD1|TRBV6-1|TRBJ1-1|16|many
TGTGCCAGCAGCCAGTTCCCGGGACAGCAGAACACTGAAGCTTTCTTT
CASSQFPGQQNTEAFF
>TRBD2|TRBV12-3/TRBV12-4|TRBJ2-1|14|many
TGTGCCAGCAGAACTAGCGGGGGCCACAATGAGCAGTTCTTC
CASRTSGGHNEQFF
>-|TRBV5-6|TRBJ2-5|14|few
TGTGCCAGCAGCCGCCGGGGGGCGACGGAGACCCAGTACTTC
CASSRRGATETQYF
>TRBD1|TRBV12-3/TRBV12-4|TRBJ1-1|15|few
TGTGCCAGCAGACGACAGGGGGCTTTGAACACTGAAGCTTTCTTT
CASRRQGALNTEAFF
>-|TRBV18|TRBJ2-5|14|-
TGTGCCAGCTCACCACGGGCGAGAGGGGAGACCCAGTACTTC
CASSPRARGETQYF
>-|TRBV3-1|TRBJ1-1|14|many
TGTGCCAGCAGCCGACAACAGGGTAACACTGAAGCTTTCTTT
CASSRQQGNTEAFF
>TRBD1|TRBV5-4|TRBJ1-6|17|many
TGTGCCAGCAGCTTGACACCAGGGGGGGCTCAAAATTCACCCCTCCACTTT
CASSLTPGGAQNSPLHF
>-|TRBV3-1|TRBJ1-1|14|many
TGTGCCAGCAGCCACTCGGACGGCAGGACTGAAGCTTTCTTT
CASSHSDGRTEAFF
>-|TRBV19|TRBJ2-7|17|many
TGTGCCAGTAGTAACCGCGTAGGGACTCCAAGCTCCTACGAGCAGTACTTC
CASSNRVGTPSSYEQYF
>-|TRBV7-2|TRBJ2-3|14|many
TGTGCCAGCAGCTCGAGGGGAAGCACAGATACGCAGTATTTT
CASSSRGSTDTQYF
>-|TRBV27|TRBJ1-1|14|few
TGTGCCAGCAGTTTCAATGGGTTAAACACTGAAGCTTTCTTT
CASSFNGLNTEAFF
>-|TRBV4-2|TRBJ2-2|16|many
TGTGCCAGCAGCCAAGAGACAGAGGGTGACACCGGGGAGCTGTTTTTT
CASSQETEGDTGELFF
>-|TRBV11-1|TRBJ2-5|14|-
TGTGCCAGCAGCTTAACTCTAGCTGCAGAGACCCAGTACTTC
CASSLTLAAETQYF
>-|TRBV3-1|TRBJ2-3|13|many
TGTGCCAGCAGCCAAGGGACCACAGATACGCAGTATTTT
CASSQGTTDTQYF
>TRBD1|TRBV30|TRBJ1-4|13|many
TGTGCCCGGGGGGGGACAGGGATCGAAAAACTGTTTTTT
CARGGTGIEKLFF
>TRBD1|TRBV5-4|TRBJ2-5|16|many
TGTGCCAGCAGCCCCGGCGGCAGGGGGATCGCAGAGACCCAGTACTTC
CASSPGGRGIAETQYF
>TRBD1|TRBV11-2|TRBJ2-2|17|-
TGTGCCAGCAGCTTAGATTTGGACAGGGGGCTTGGCGGGGAGCTGTTTTTT
CASSLDLDRGLGGELFF
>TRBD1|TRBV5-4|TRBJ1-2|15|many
TGTGCCAGCAGTACCGACAGGGGAGGTGGCTATGGCTACACCTTC
CASSTDRGGGYGYTF
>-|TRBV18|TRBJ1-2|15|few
TGTGCCAGCTCACCGGGACCGGGAGGTGACTATGGCTACACCTTC
CASSPGPGGDYGYTF